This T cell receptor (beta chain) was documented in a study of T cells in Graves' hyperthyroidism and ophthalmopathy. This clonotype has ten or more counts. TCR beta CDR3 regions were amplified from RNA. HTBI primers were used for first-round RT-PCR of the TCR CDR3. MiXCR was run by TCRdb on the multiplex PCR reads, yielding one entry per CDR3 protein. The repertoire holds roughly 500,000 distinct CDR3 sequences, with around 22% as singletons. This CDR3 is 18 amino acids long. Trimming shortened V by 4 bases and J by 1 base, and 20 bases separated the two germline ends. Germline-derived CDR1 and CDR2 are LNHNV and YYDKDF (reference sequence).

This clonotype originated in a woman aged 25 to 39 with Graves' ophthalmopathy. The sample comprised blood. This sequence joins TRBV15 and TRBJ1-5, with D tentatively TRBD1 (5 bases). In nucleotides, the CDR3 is TGTGCCACCAGCACGAATGTCCGGCAGGGCCTAAGCAATCAGCCCCAGCATTTT. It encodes CATSTNVRQGLSNQPQHF.